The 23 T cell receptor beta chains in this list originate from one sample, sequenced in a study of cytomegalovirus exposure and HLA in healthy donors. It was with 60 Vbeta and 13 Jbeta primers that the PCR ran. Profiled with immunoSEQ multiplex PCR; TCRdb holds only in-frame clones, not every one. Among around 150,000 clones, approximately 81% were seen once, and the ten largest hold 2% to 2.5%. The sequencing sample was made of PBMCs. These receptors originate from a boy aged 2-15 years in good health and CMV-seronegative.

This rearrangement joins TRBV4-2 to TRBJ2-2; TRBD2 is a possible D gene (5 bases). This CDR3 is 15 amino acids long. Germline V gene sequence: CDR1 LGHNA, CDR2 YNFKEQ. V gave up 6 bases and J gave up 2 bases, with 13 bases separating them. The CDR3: CASSHQGGNTGELFF. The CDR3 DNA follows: TGTGCCAGCAGTCACCAAGGAGGCAACACCGGGGAGCTGTTTTTT.

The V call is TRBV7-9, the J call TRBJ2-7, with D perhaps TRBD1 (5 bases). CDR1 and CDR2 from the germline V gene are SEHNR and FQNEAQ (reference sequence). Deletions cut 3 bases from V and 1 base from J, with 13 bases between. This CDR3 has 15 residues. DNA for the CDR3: TGTGCCAGCAGCTTGGCACGAGACAGTTCCTACGAGCAGTACTTC. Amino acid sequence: CASSLARDSSYEQYF.

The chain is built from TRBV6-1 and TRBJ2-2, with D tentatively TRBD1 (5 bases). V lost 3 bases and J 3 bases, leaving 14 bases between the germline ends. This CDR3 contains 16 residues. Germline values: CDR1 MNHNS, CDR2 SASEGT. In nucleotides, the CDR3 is TGTGCCAGCAGTGAGGGGCAGGGTTGGGACACCGGGGAGCTGTTTTTT. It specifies CASSEGQGWDTGELFF.

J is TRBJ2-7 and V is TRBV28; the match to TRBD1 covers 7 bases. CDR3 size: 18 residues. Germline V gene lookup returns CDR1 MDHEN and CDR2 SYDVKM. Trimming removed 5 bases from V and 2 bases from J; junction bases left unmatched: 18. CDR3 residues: CASSEPGTENHPPYEQYF. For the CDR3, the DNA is TGTGCCAGCAGTGAGCCCGGGACAGAAAATCACCCGCCCTACGAGCAGTACTTC.

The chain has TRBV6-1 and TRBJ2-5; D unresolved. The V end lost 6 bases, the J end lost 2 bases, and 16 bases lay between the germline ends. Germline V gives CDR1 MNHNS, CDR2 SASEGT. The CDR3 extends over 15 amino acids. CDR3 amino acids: CASRGPAGYQETQYF. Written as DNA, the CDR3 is TGTGCCAGCAGGGGCCCCGCAGGCTATCAAGAGACCCAGTACTTC.

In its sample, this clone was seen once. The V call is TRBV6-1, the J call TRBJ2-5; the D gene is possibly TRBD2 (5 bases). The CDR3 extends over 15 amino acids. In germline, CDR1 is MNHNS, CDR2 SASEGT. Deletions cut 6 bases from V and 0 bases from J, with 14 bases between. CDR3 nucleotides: TGTGCCAGCAGAGGACTTACGGTTTACCAAGAGACCCAGTACTTC. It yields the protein CASRGLTVYQETQYF.

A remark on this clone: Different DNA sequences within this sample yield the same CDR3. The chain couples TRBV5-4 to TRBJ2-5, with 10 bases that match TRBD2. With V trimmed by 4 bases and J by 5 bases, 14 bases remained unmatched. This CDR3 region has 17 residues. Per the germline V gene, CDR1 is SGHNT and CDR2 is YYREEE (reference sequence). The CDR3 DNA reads TGTGCCAGCAGCAAGGGGCTAGCGGGGGCCCGGAGGGAGACCCAGTACTTC. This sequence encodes CASSKGLAGARRETQYF.

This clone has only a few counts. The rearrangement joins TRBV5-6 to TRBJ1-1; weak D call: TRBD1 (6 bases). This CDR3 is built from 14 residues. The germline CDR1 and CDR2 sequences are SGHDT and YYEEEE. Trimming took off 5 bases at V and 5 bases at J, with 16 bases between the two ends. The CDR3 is CASSYREDGTEAFF. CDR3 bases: TGTGCCAGCAGTTACAGGGAAGACGGGACTGAAGCTTTCTTT. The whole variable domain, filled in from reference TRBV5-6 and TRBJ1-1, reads DAGVTQSPTHLIKTRGQQVTLRCSPKSGHDTVSWYQQALGQGPQFIFQYYEEEERQRGNFPDRFSGHQFPNYSSELNVNALLLGDSALYLCASSYREDGTEAFFGQGTRLTVV.

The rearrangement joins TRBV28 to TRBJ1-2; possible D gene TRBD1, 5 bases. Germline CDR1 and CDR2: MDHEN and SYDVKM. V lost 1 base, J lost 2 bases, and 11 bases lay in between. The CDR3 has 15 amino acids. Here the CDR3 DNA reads TGTGCCAGCAGTTTATCAGGCAGGGTAAACTATGGCTACACCTTC. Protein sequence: CASSLSGRVNYGYTF.

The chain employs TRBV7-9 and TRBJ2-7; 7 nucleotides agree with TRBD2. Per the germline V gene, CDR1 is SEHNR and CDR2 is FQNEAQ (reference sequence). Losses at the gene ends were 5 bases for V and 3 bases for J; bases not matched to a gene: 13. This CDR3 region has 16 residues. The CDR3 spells CASSPRGTGGRYEQYF. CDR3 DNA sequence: TGTGCCAGCAGCCCGCGAGGGACGGGGGGACGCTACGAGCAGTACTTC.

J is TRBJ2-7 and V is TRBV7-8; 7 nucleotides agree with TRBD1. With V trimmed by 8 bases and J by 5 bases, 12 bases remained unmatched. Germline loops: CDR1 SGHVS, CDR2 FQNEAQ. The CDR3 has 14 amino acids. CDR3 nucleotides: TGTGCCAGCGAGGGGGCAGGATTTACCCACGAGCAGTACTTC. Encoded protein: CASEGAGFTHEQYF.

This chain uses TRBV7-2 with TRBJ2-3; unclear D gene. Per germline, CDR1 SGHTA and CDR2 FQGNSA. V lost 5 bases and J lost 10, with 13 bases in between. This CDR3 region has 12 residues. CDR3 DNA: TGTGCCAGCAGCCCCAACCCGGTCGCGCAGTATTTT. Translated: CASSPNPVAQYF.

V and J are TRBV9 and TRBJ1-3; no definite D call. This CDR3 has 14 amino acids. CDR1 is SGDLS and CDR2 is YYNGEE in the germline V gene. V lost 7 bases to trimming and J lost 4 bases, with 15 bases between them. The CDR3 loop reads CASGRGFVGNTIYF. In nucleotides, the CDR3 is TGTGCCAGCGGCAGAGGTTTTGTCGGAAACACCATATATTTT.

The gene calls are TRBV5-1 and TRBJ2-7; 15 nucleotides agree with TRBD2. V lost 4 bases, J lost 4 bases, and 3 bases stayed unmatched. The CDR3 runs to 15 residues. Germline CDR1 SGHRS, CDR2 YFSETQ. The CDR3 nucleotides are TGCGCCAGCAGCCTAGGGACTAGCGGGGGGTACGAGCAGTACTTC. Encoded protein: CASSLGTSGGYEQYF. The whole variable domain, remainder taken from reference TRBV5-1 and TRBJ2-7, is KAGVTQTPRYLIKTRGQQVTLSCSPISGHRSVSWYQQTPGQGLQFLFEYFSETQRNKGNFPGRFSGRQFSNSRSEMNVSTLELGDSALYLCASSLGTSGGYEQYFGPGTRLTVT.

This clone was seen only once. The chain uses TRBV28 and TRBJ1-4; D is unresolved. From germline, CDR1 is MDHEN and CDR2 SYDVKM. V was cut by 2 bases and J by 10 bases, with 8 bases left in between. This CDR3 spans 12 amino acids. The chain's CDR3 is CASSLGSGKLFF. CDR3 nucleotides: TGTGCCAGCAGTTTAGGTTCGGGAAAACTGTTTTTT.

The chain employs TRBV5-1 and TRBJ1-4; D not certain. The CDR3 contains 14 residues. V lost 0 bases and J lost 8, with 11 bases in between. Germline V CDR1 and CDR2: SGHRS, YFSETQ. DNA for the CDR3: TGCGCCAGCAGCTTGGCAAGGGCGGGGGAAAAACTGTTTTTT. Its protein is CASSLARAGEKLFF. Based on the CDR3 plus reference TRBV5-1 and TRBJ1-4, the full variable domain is KAGVTQTPRYLIKTRGQQVTLSCSPISGHRSVSWYQQTPGQGLQFLFEYFSETQRNKGNFPGRFSGRQFSNSRSEMNVSTLELGDSALYLCASSLARAGEKLFFGSGTQLSVL.

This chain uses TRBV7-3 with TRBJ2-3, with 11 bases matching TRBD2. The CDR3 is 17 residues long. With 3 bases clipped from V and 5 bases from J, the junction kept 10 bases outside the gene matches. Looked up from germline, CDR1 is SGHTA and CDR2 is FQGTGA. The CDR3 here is CASSFNRSGGVQDTQYF. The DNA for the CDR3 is TGTGCCAGCAGCTTTAACCGTAGCGGGGGGGTACAAGATACGCAGTATTTT.

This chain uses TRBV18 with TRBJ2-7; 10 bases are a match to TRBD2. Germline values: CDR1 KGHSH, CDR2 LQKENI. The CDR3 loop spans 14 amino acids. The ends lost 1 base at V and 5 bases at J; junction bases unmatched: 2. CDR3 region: CASSPQSGRDEQYF. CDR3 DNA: TGTGCCAGCTCACCACAGAGCGGGAGGGACGAGCAGTACTTC.

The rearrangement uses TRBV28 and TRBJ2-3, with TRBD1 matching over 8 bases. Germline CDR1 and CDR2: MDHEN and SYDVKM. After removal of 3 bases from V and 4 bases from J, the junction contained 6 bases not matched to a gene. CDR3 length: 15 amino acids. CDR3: CASSFGTGRADTQYF. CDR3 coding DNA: TGTGCCAGCAGTTTCGGGACAGGTAGGGCAGATACGCAGTATTTT.

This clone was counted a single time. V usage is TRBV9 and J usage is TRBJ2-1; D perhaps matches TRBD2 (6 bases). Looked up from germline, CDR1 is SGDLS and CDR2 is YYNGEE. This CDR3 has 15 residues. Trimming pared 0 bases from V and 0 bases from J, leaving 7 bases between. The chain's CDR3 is CASSVVGSSYNEQFF. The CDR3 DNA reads TGTGCCAGCAGCGTAGTCGGGAGCTCCTACAATGAGCAGTTCTTC.

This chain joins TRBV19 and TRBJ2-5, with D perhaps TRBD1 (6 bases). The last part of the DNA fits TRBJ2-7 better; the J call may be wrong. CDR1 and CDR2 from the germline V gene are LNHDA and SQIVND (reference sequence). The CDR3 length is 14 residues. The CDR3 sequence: CASSIDTGTYEQYF. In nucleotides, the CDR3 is TGTGCCAGTAGTATCGACACCGGGACATACGAGCAGTACTTC.

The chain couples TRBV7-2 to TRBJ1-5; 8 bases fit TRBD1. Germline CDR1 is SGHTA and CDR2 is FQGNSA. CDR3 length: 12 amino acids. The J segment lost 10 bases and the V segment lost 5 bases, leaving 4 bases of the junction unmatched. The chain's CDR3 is CASSIDRGPQHF. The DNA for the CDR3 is TGTGCCAGCAGCATAGACAGGGGCCCCCAGCATTTT.

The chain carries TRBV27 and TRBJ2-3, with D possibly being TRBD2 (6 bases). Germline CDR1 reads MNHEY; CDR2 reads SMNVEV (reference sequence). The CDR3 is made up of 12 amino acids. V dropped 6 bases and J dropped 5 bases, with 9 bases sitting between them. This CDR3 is CASRTGGDTQYF. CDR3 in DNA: TGTGCCAGCAGGACCGGGGGAGATACGCAGTATTTT.